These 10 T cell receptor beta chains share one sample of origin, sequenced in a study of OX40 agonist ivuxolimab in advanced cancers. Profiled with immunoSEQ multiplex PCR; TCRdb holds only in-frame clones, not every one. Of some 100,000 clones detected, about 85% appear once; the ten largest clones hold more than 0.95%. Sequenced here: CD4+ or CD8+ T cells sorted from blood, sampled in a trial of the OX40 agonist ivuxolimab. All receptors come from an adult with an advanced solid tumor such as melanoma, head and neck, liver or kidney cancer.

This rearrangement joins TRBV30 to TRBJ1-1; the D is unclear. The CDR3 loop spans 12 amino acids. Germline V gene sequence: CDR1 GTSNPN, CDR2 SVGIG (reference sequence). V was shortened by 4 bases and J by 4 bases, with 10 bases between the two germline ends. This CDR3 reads CAWKRLGTEAFF. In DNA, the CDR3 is TGTGCCTGGAAACGGTTGGGCACTGAAGCTTTCTTT.

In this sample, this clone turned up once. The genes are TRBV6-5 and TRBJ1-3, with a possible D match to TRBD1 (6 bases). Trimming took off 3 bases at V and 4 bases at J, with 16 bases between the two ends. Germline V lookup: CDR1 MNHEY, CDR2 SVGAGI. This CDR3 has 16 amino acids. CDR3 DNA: TGTGCCAGCAGTTATGTTTCCGGGACAATCGGAAACACCATATATTTT. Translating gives CASSYVSGTIGNTIYF.

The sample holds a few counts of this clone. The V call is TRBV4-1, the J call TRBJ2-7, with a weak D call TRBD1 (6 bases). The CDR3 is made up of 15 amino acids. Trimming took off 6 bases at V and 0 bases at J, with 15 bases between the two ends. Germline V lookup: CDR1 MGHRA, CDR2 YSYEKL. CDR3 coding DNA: TGCGCCAGCAGTCAACAGGGATCCAGCTCCTACGAGCAGTACGTC. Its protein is CASSQQGSSSYEQYV.

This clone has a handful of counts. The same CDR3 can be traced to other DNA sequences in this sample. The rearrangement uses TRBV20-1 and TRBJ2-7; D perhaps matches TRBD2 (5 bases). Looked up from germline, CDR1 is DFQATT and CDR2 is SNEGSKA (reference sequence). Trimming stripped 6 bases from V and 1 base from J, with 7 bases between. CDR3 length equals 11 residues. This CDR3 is CSARESYEQYF. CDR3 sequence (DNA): TGCAGTGCCCGGGAATCCTACGAGCAGTACTTC.

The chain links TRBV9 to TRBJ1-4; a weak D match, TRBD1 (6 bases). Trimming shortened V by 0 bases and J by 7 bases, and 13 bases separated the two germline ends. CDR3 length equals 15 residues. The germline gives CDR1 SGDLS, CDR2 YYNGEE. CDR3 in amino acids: CASSVEGGKGEKLFF. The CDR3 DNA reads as TGTGCCAGCAGCGTAGAGGGGGGCAAGGGTGAAAAACTGTTTTTT.

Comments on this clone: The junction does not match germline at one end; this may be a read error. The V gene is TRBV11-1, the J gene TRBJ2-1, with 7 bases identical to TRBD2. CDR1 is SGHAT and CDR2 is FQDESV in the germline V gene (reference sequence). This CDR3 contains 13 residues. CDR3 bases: TGTGCCAGCAGCTCAGGACTAGGAGTTGAGCGGTTCTTC. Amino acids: CASSSGLGVERFF.

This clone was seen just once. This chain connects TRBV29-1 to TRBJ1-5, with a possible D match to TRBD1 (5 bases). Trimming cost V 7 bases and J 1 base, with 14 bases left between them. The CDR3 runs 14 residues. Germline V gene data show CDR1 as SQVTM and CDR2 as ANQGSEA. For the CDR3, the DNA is TGCAGCGCGTCTGGGACTGAAAGCAATCAGCCCCAGCATTTT. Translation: CSASGTESNQPQHF.

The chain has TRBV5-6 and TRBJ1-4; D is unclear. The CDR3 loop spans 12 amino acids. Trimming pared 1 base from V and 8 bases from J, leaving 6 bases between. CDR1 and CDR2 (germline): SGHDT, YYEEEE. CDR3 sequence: CASSLKPEKLFF. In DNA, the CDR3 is TGTGCCAGCAGCTTGAAACCCGAAAAACTGTTTTTT.

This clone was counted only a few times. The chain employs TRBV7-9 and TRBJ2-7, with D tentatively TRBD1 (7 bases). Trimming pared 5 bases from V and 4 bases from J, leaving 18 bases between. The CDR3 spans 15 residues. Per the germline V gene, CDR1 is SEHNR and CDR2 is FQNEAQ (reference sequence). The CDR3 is CASSRGTAGRYEQYF. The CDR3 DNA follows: TGTGCCAGCAGCCGCGGGACAGCAGGGAGGTACGAGCAGTACTTC.

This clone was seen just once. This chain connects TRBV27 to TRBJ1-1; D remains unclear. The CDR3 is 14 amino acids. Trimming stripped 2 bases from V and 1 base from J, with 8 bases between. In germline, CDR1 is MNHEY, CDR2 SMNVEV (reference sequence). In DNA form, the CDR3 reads TGTGCCAGCAGTTTAAAGGGCGGGAACACTGAAGCTTTCTTT. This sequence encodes CASSLKGGNTEAFF.